The rows below give T cell receptor beta chains drawn from one sample of a study of CD8 T cells in Susac syndrome. TCRdb passed the immunoSEQ multiplex PCR reads through MiXCR, listing each CDR3 protein once. The sample has approximately 190,000 distinct CDR3 sequences; 90% to 95% are singletons. Sequencing was carried out using CD4+ T cells from PBMCs. Every receptor here comes from a human donor with multiple sclerosis. Each CDR3 is given with its conserved first and last residue. The D gene is left open where the match is weak.

CDR3 protein: CSVDGDRNTGELFF
D gene: -
V gene: TRBV29-1
J gene: TRBJ2-2

CDR3 protein: CASSLRPYTQYF
D gene: -
V gene: TRBV7-9
J gene: TRBJ2-3

CDR3 protein: CASASRGGRNEQFF
D gene: TRBD2
V gene: TRBV7-2
J gene: TRBJ2-1

CDR3 protein: CASSVASLPYNEQFF
D gene: -
V gene: TRBV9
J gene: TRBJ2-1

CDR3 protein: CAWSVQPWGKQFF
D gene: -
V gene: TRBV30
J gene: TRBJ2-1

CDR3 protein: CASSVGVGSTDTQYF
D gene: -
V gene: TRBV9
J gene: TRBJ2-3

CDR3 protein: CASSVGLAALQYF
D gene: TRBD2
V gene: TRBV5-1
J gene: TRBJ2-7

CDR3 protein: CATSSRVSDTQYF
D gene: -
V gene: TRBV24-1
J gene: TRBJ2-3

CDR3 protein: CSARTLAKNIQYF
D gene: -
V gene: TRBV29-1
J gene: TRBJ2-4

CDR3 protein: CSVETLAASTTQYF
D gene: TRBD2
V gene: TRBV29-1
J gene: TRBJ2-5

CDR3 protein: CSARDLGKNIQYF
D gene: -
V gene: TRBV20-1
J gene: TRBJ2-4

CDR3 protein: CASSPELAGGRRNEQFF
D gene: TRBD2
V gene: TRBV7-2
J gene: TRBJ2-1

CDR3 protein: CASSQGRGLALNNEQFF
D gene: -
V gene: TRBV3-1
J gene: TRBJ2-1

CDR3 protein: CASSLSGTYTQYF
D gene: -
V gene: TRBV12-3/TRBV12-4
J gene: TRBJ2-3

CDR3 protein: CSTSRDSNQPQHF
D gene: -
V gene: TRBV29-1
J gene: TRBJ1-5